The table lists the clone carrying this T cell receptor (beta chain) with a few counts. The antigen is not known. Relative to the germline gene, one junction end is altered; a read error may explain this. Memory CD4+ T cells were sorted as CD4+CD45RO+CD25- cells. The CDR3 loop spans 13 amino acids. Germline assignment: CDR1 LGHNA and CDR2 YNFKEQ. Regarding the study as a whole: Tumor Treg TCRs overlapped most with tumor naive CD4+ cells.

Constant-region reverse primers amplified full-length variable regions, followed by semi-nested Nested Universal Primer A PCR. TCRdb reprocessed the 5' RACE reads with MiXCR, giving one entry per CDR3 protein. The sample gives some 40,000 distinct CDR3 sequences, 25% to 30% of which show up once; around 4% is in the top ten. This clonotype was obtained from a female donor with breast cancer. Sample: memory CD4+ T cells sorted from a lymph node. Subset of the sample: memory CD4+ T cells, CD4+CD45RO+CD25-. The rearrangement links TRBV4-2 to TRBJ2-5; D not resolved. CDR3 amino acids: CASGQVVGETQYF. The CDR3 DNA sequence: TGTGCCAGCGGCCAAGTAGTTGGCGAGACCCAGTACTTC.